The 29 T cell receptor beta chains presented below share a single source sample, sequenced in a study of cytomegalovirus exposure and HLA in healthy donors. Both 60 Vbeta primers and 13 Jbeta primers went into the PCR. Repertoires were generated with immunoSEQ multiplex PCR, while TCRdb's copy carries only in-frame clones and drops some. The sample lists around 190,000 clones; roughly four fifths were seen once. Sample: PBMCs. Receptors originate from a man aged 18-30 years in good health and CMV-seronegative.

V gene TRBV4-2 combines with J gene TRBJ2-1, with 10 positions matching TRBD2. The CDR3 length is 16 residues. The V segment lost 0 bases and the J segment 9 bases; nucleotides outside the gene matches: 8. Per germline, CDR1 LGHNA and CDR2 YNFKEQ. CDR3 DNA sequence: TGTGCCAGCAGCCAAGAGCTAGCGGGAGCCTATAGTGAGCAGTTCTTC. It codes for CASSQELAGAYSEQFF.

As for this clone: An end of the junction does not agree with germline; a read error may underlie this. The chain carries TRBV7-7 and TRBJ2-5; no clear D gene. Germline-derived CDR1 and CDR2 are SSHAT and FNYEAQ (reference sequence). This CDR3 has 14 residues. The CDR3 DNA reads as TGTGCTAGCAGCTTCCGCGGCTACCAAGAGACCCAGTACTTC. Translation: CASSFRGYQETQYF.

This clone was observed a few times. The V and J genes are TRBV28 and TRBJ1-2, with TRBD1 matching 7 bases. Germline V CDR1 and CDR2: MDHEN, SYDVKM. With 3 bases clipped from V and 7 bases from J, the junction kept 2 bases outside the gene matches. CDR3 length: 12 residues. CDR3 sequence reads: CASSLGQLGYTF. As DNA, the CDR3 is TGTGCCAGCAGTTTGGGACAGCTTGGCTACACCTTC.

This clone was recorded only once. The chain uses TRBV6-5 and TRBJ2-7; 7 nucleotides match TRBD2. V shed 0 bases and J 3 bases; nucleotides not matched to a gene: 8. CDR1 and CDR2 from the germline V gene are MNHEY and SVGAGI. CDR3 size: 16 residues. The CDR3 region has the DNA TGTGCCAGCAGTTACTCGAGCCTAGCGGCCAACTACGAGCAGTACTTC. It specifies CASSYSSLAANYEQYF.

This clone was detected only a few times. CDR3 in DNA: TGTGCCAGCATGATGAGGGTGAACACTGAAGCTTTCTTT. This codes for CASMMRVNTEAFF. The chain links TRBV6-5 to TRBJ1-1; D ambiguous. CDR1 MNHEY and CDR2 SVGAGI come from the germline V gene. This CDR3 spans 13 amino acids. The V end was cut by 7 bases, the J end by 0 bases, with 9 bases between.

This chain links TRBV4-3 with TRBJ1-6; tentatively, D is TRBD1 (5 bases). In germline, CDR1 is LGHNA, CDR2 YSLEER. V lost 1 base and J 1 base, leaving 11 bases between the germline ends. This CDR3 is 17 amino acids long. The CDR3 protein is CASSQGGGGSYNSPLHF. CDR3 nucleotides: TGCGCCAGCAGCCAAGGGGGCGGGGGTTCCTATAATTCACCCCTCCACTTT.

The chain employs TRBV5-1 and TRBJ1-5, with TRBD1 as a possible D gene (6 bases). Germline assignment: CDR1 SGHRS and CDR2 YFSETQ. The CDR3 extends over 12 amino acids. V was trimmed by 4 bases and J by 5 bases, leaving 7 bases between them. In nucleotides, the CDR3 is TGCGCCAGCAGCCCAGGGGATCAGCCCCAGCATTTT. It codes for CASSPGDQPQHF.

For this clone: One end of the junction varies from germline; a read error may be responsible. The chain links TRBV7-7 to TRBJ2-1; 10 bases agree with TRBD2. CDR1 and CDR2 (germline): SSHAT, FNYEAQ (reference sequence). The CDR3 spans 19 residues. In DNA form, the CDR3 reads TGTGCTAGCAGCCCCCCTGTCGGACTAGCGGAAAGCTCCTACAATGAGCAGTTCTTC. It yields the protein CASSPPVGLAESSYNEQFF.

This clone was seen only once. The CDR3 does not end in the conserved phenylalanine or tryptophan, so this is likely a read error. The DNA is left out, because the CDR3 cannot be placed on it with certainty; the CDR3 is given as TCRdb lists it. The CDR3 spells CASSLGGRGAVY. The chain carries TRBV14 and TRBJ2-7; the D call TRBD1 from the table was never checked on the DNA. The CDR3 is 12 residues long, ends included. The germline V gene has CDR1 SGHDN and CDR2 FVKESK.

This chain links TRBV7-8 with TRBJ2-5; D call uncertain. V was trimmed by 4 bases and J by 0 bases, leaving 12 bases between them. The CDR3 covers 15 residues. Germline V gene sequence: CDR1 SGHVS, CDR2 FQNEAQ. CDR3 nucleotide sequence: TGTGCCAGCAGCTCCGACACCATGTACCAAGAGACCCAGTACTTC. Residues: CASSSDTMYQETQYF.

In this sample, this clone is medium-sized. The chain joins TRBV4-1 to TRBJ2-6; possibly TRBD2 for D (6 bases). Germline V CDR1 and CDR2: MGHRA, YSYEKL. The V and J ends lost 0 bases and 3 bases respectively, with 6 bases between them. The CDR3 contains 15 residues. CDR3 sequence (DNA): TGCGCCAGCAGCCAAGAGGAGGGTGGGGCCAACGTCCTGACTTTC. As protein: CASSQEEGGANVLTF.

The rearrangement links TRBV10-2 to TRBJ1-2; TRBD1 might be the D (6 bases). With 0 bases removed from V and 7 bases from J, the gap between germline ends came to 12 bases. CDR1 is WSHSY, CDR2 SAAADI, per germline. The CDR3 is made up of 14 amino acids. Here the CDR3 reads CASSESGTYFGYTF. CDR3 coding DNA: TGCGCCAGCAGTGAGTCGGGGACATATTTTGGCTACACCTTC.

This clone was seen more than once but under ten times. The chain couples TRBV5-1 to TRBJ1-1; D perhaps matches TRBD1 (6 bases). Germline V gives CDR1 SGHRS, CDR2 YFSETQ. The CDR3 runs to 15 residues. The ends were cut back, 0 bases at V and 1 base at J, with 10 bases in the middle. CDR3 nucleotides: TGCGCCAGCAGCTTGGCAACGACAGGGAACACTGAAGCTTTCTTT. Translation: CASSLATTGNTEAFF.

This clone was seen once. J is TRBJ1-1 and V is TRBV28; the D gene is possibly TRBD1 (5 bases). The V gene lost 3 bases and the J gene lost 10 bases, with 6 bases spanning the gap. From germline, CDR1 is MDHEN and CDR2 SYDVKM. This CDR3 contains 10 residues. The CDR3 bases are TGTGCCAGCAGTTTGGGGCGAGCTTTCTTT. Translating it yields CASSLGRAFF.

This chain links TRBV29-1 with TRBJ2-7; D is ambiguous. The V end was cut by 3 bases, the J end by 9 bases, with 12 bases between. This CDR3 comprises 11 residues. CDR1 and CDR2 (germline): SQVTM, ANQGSEA. The CDR3 spells CSVEVQNWQYF. CDR3 DNA sequence: TGCAGCGTTGAGGTACAAAATTGGCAGTACTTC.

The chain joins TRBV11-3 to TRBJ2-7; the match to TRBD2 covers 7 bases. Per germline, CDR1 SGHNT and CDR2 YENEEA. Trimming cost V 1 base and J 5 bases; bases outside gene matches: 5. CDR3 length: 14 amino acids. The CDR3 protein is CASSLGAGDDEQYF. The CDR3 DNA follows: TGTGCCAGCAGCTTAGGGGCGGGGGACGACGAGCAGTACTTC.

The chain carries TRBV4-3 and TRBJ2-2; no firm D call. With 0 bases removed from V and 6 bases from J, the gap between germline ends came to 8 bases. Germline loops: CDR1 LGHNA, CDR2 YSLEER. CDR3 length: 14 residues. The CDR3 protein is CASSQEPEPGELFF. CDR3 DNA: TGCGCCAGCAGCCAAGAGCCGGAGCCCGGGGAGCTGTTTTTT.

DNA for the CDR3: TGTGCCAGCTCCGAGGACAGCCCAAGCACAGATACGCAGTATTTT. As protein: CASSEDSPSTDTQYF. This chain connects TRBV18 to TRBJ2-3; tentatively, D is TRBD1 (6 bases). This CDR3 spans 15 amino acids. Trimming took off 6 bases at V and 0 bases at J, with 13 bases between the two ends. Per germline, CDR1 KGHSH and CDR2 LQKENI.

This clone was picked up one time. The genes are TRBV9 and TRBJ2-3; possible D gene TRBD2, 6 bases. The CDR3 is 15 amino acids. V dropped 4 bases and J dropped 4 bases, with 16 bases sitting between them. The germline CDR1 and CDR2 sequences are SGDLS and YYNGEE. The CDR3 protein is CASSILTSPADTQYF. As DNA, the CDR3 is TGTGCCAGCAGCATTCTGACTAGTCCCGCAGATACGCAGTATTTT.

The rearrangement links TRBV7-2 to TRBJ1-1; possibly TRBD1 for D (6 bases). The V gene lost 5 bases and the J gene lost 1 base, with 8 bases spanning the gap. CDR1 and CDR2 from the germline V gene are SGHTA and FQGNSA. The CDR3 extends over 13 amino acids. The CDR3 DNA sequence: TGTGCCAGCAGCGGACAGCGGAACACTGAAGCTTTCTTT. Translation: CASSGQRNTEAFF.

The sample holds a few counts of this clone. This chain links TRBV5-1 with TRBJ2-2; TRBD2 might be the D (6 bases). Germline CDR1 is SGHRS and CDR2 is YFSETQ. V was clipped by 6 bases and J by 1 base, with 19 bases between them. The CDR3 covers 17 residues. The CDR3 region is CASTTAGPSKNTGELFF. In DNA, the CDR3 is TGCGCCAGCACCACTGCGGGGCCCTCCAAGAACACCGGGGAGCTGTTTTTT. Drawing the rest from reference TRBV5-1 and TRBJ2-2, the complete variable domain is KAGVTQTPRYLIKTRGQQVTLSCSPISGHRSVSWYQQTPGQGLQFLFEYFSETQRNKGNFPGRFSGRQFSNSRSEMNVSTLELGDSALYLCASTTAGPSKNTGELFFGEGSRLTVL.

The chain joins TRBV18 to TRBJ1-2; 9 bases align to TRBD1. The CDR3 sequence is 13 residues long. In germline, CDR1 is KGHSH, CDR2 LQKENI. The junction had 0 bases not matched to a gene; V was cut back by 4 bases and J by 3 bases. CDR3 loop: CASSRQGDYGYTF. The DNA of the CDR3 is TGTGCCAGCTCACGACAGGGGGACTATGGCTACACCTTC.

This clone was counted once. The chain joins TRBV9 to TRBJ2-7; tentatively, D is TRBD2 (5 bases). CDR3 length: 13 amino acids. V was cut by 0 bases and J by 6 bases, with 10 bases left in between. The germline CDR1 and CDR2 sequences are SGDLS and YYNGEE. The CDR3 here is CASSVVVGAEQYF. CDR3 nucleotide sequence: TGTGCCAGCAGCGTAGTTGTGGGAGCCGAGCAGTACTTC.

The CDR3 is CASTPNRANSGANVLTF. CDR3 DNA sequence: TGTGCCAGCACCCCAAACAGGGCCAACTCTGGGGCCAACGTCCTGACTTTC. The V call is TRBV13, the J call TRBJ2-6; tentative D call: TRBD1 (6 bases). Germline assignment: CDR1 PRHDT and CDR2 FYEKMQ (reference sequence). Trimming stripped 7 bases from V and 0 bases from J, with 16 bases between. The CDR3 sequence is 17 residues long. The full variable domain, its missing parts supplied by reference TRBV13 and TRBJ2-6, is AAGVIQSPRHLIKEKRETATLKCYPIPRHDTVYWYQQGPGQDPQFLISFYEKMQSDKGSIPDRFSAQQFSDYHSELNMSSLELGDSALYFCASTPNRANSGANVLTFGAGSRLTVL.

The V call is TRBV6-5, the J call TRBJ1-1; tentative D call: TRBD1 (5 bases). Trimming shortened V by 5 bases and J by 3 bases, and 10 bases separated the two germline ends. The CDR3 contains 13 residues. Per germline, CDR1 MNHEY and CDR2 SVGAGI. CDR3 coding DNA: TGTGCCAGCAGTCGGCAGGGCTACACTGAAGCTTTCTTT. Its protein is CASSRQGYTEAFF.

To note about this clone: The junction and the germline gene differ at one end; a read error may be behind it. The chain has TRBV6-5 and TRBJ2-7; D is unclear. This CDR3 comprises 14 residues. Germline lookup yields CDR1 MNHEY and CDR2 SVGAGI. The DNA of the CDR3 is TGTGCCGGCAGACCGAGACATCCATCCTACGAGCAGTACTTC. Amino acid sequence: CAGRPRHPSYEQYF.

The J gene is TRBJ2-1, the V gene TRBV15, with 7 bases that match TRBD1. Germline CDR1 reads LNHNV; CDR2 reads YYDKDF (reference sequence). This CDR3 spans 15 amino acids. Unmatched junction bases numbered 7, after V lost 1 base and J lost 7 bases. The CDR3 is CATSRAQTGWNEQFF. CDR3 nucleotide sequence: TGTGCCACCAGCAGAGCCCAGACAGGGTGGAATGAGCAGTTCTTC.

A word on this clone: Distinct nucleotide sequences in the sample also encode this CDR3. J is TRBJ2-3 and V is TRBV11-2; no definite D call. Trimming cost V 3 bases and J 0 bases, with 7 bases left between them. Germline-derived CDR1 and CDR2 are SGHAT and FQNNGV. CDR3 size: 14 residues. The CDR3 DNA follows: TGTGCCAGCAGCTTGGGCGCTAGCACAGATACGCAGTATTTT. Residues: CASSLGASTDTQYF. The full variable domain, its missing parts supplied by reference TRBV11-2 and TRBJ2-3, is EAGVAQSPRYKIIEKRQSVAFWCNPISGHATLYWYQQILGQGPKLLIQFQNNGVVDDSQLPKDRFSAERLKGVDSTLKIQPAKLEDSAVYLCASSLGASTDTQYFGPGTRLTVL.

V and J are TRBV7-9 and TRBJ1-6; maybe TRBD1 (5 bases). Looked up from germline, CDR1 is SEHNR and CDR2 is FQNEAQ (reference sequence). V shed 0 bases and J shed 4 bases, with 7 bases lying between them. The CDR3 is 15 amino acids. CDR3 DNA: TGTGCCAGCAGCTTAGCAGGGGATTATAATTCACCCCTCCACTTT. Translated: CASSLAGDYNSPLHF.